Presented here are 8 T cell receptor beta chains from one specimen sequenced in a study of T cell repertoires in cytomegalovirus infection. TCRdb recomputed calls from the reads with MiXCR, one row per CDR3 protein. The table records about 150,000 distinct CDR3 sequences, 23% of them present only once. Sample: PBMCs. Receptors were obtained from a human donor in good health (CMV status not recorded). Some clones in this sample may be carry-over from other donors' samples.

The sample holds a few counts of this clonotype. J is TRBJ2-7 and V is TRBV7-2; the D gene is possibly TRBD1 (6 bases). V was shortened by 5 bases and J by 1 base, with 15 bases between the two germline ends. CDR3 length equals 15 residues. Germline lookup yields CDR1 SGHTA and CDR2 FQGNSA. CDR3 region: CASSPRAGASYEQYF. The CDR3 region has the DNA TGTGCCAGCAGCCCCAGAGCAGGGGCTTCCTACGAGCAGTACTTC.

The gene calls are TRBV5-1 and TRBJ2-7, with 8 bases lining up with TRBD1. The CDR3 is 13 residues long. Trimming took 4 bases from V and 2 from J; bases not matched to a gene: 2. The germline gives CDR1 SGHRS, CDR2 YFSETQ. The CDR3 region is CASSGDRPYEQYF. The DNA of the CDR3 is TGCGCCAGCAGCGGGGACAGGCCCTACGAGCAGTACTTC.

Ten or more counts support this clonotype. This chain links TRBV7-3 with TRBJ2-3; TRBD2 agrees at 12 bases. CDR1 SGHTA and CDR2 FQGTGA come from the germline V gene. This CDR3 spans 15 amino acids. The ends lost 5 bases at V and 4 bases at J; junction bases unmatched: 4. The CDR3 DNA reads TGTGCCAGCAGCACGGGACTAGCGGGCGCAGATACGCAGTATTTT. Translated: CASSTGLAGADTQYF.

The J gene is TRBJ1-5, the V gene TRBV28, with D possibly matching TRBD1 (5 bases). V was shortened by 5 bases and J by 1 base, with 9 bases between the two germline ends. Per germline, CDR1 MDHEN and CDR2 SYDVKM. The CDR3 extends over 14 amino acids. In nucleotides, the CDR3 is TGTGCCAGCAGTCCAGGGTGGAGCAATCAGCCCCAGCATTTT. It encodes CASSPGWSNQPQHF.

This clonotype was counted a few times. This chain uses TRBV7-9 with TRBJ1-2, with D hard to call. V shed 1 base and J shed 5 bases, with 11 bases lying between them. Germline assignment: CDR1 SEHNR and CDR2 FQNEAQ (reference sequence). The CDR3 length is 14 residues. DNA of the CDR3: TGTGCCAGCAGCTTAGTGTCCAGCCAATATGGCTACACCTTC. Translation: CASSLVSSQYGYTF.

The chain carries TRBV7-9 and TRBJ2-1; 7 positions match TRBD2. Trimming at V came to 6 bases and at J to 4 bases, leaving 9 bases not matched to a gene. The V gene's germline CDR1 is SEHNR and CDR2 FQNEAQ (reference sequence). The CDR3 runs 15 residues. The CDR3 nucleotides read TGTGCCAGCAGGGTTCAGGGCGGGAGATACAATGAGCAGTTCTTC. Its translation: CASRVQGGRYNEQFF.

The chain joins TRBV12-3 or TRBV12-4 to TRBJ2-7; D call uncertain. The CDR3 runs to 14 residues. Trimming stripped 3 bases from V and 2 bases from J, with 11 bases between. As DNA, the CDR3 is TGTGCCAGCAGTTTGCATCGCCCTCCCTACGAGCAGTACTTC. Translated, it gives CASSLHRPPYEQYF.

This clonotype appeared a few times. The chain couples TRBV12-3 or TRBV12-4 to TRBJ2-7; 7 positions match TRBD1. The ends lost 6 bases at V and 3 bases at J; junction bases unmatched: 8. The CDR3 has 14 amino acids. The CDR3 DNA reads as TGTGCCAGCAGCCTACTCGACAGGGACTACGAGCAGTACTTC. Its translation: CASSLLDRDYEQYF.